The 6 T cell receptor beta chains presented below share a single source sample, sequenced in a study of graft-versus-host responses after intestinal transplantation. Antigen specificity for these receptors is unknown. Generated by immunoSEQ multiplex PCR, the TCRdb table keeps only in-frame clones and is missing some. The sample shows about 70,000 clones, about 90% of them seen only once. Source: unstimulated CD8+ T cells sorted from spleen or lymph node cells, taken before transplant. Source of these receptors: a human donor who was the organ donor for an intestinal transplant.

This chain's CDR3 is CASSLVGGPFATDTQYF. The CDR3 coding sequence is TGTGCCAGCAGCTTAGTAGGGGGCCCTTTCGCCACAGATACGCAGTATTTT. This chain joins TRBV7-9 and TRBJ2-3; 7 nucleotides agree with TRBD1. This CDR3 comprises 17 residues. Germline V gene data show CDR1 as SEHNR and CDR2 as FQNEAQ (reference sequence). Trimming removed 1 base from V and 2 bases from J; junction bases left unmatched: 9.

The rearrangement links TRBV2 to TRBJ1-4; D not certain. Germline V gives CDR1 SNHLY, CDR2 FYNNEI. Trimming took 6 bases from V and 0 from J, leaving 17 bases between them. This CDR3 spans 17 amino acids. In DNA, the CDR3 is TGTGCCAGCAGACCCAGGCAGGCCCTTGCAACTAATGAAAAACTGTTTTTT. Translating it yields CASRPRQALATNEKLFF. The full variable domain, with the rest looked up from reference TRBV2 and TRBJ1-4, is EPEVTQTPSHQVTQMGQEVILRCVPISNHLYFYWYRQILGQKVEFLVSFYNNEISEKSEIFDDQFSVERPDGSNFTLKIRSTKLEDSAMYFCASRPRQALATNEKLFFGSGTQLSVL.

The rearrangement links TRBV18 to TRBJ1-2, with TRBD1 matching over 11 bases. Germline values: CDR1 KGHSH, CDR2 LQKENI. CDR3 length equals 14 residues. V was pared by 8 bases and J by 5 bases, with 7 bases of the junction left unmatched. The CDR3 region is CASLPGTGGYGYTF. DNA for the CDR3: TGTGCCAGCCTCCCGGGGACAGGGGGATATGGCTACACCTTC.

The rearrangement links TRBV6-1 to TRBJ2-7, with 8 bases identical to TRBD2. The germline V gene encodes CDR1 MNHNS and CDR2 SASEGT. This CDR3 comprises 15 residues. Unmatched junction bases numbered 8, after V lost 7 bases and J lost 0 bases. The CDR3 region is CASTKVAGSSYEQYV. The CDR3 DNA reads TGTGCCAGCACGAAGGTAGCGGGGAGCTCCTACGAGCAGTACGTC.

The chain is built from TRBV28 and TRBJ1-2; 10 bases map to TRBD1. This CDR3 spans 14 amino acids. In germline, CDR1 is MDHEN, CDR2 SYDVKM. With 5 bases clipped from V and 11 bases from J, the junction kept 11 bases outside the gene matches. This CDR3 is CASSKTGTGAFYTF. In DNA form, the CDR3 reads TGTGCCAGCAGTAAAACCGGGACAGGGGCCTTTTACACCTTC.

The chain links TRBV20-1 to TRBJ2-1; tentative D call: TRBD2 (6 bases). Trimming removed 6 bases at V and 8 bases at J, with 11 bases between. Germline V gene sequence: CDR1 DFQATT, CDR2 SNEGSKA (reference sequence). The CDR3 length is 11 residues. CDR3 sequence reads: CSARLEYEQFF. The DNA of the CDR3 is TGCAGTGCGCGACTAGAATATGAGCAGTTCTTC.